This T cell receptor (beta chain) was documented in a study of CD8+CD57+ T cells in acquired aplastic anemia. About the study: The sorted CD4+ and CD8+ cells yielded an average approximately 3 ug of DNA.

In this sample, this clonotype turned up a few times. Its antigen remains unidentified. Germline CDR1 is LNHDA and CDR2 is SQIVND (reference sequence). V was pared by 1 base and J by 7 bases, with 7 bases between. The CDR3 totals 13 residues. General observations from the study: Patients did not significantly differ from controls in CD8+ Simpson's diversity. About 30 CD8+ CDR3 sequences occurred in both the patients and the controls.

Patients sequenced had flow cytometry evidence of CD8+CD57+ cell expansion. TCR beta VDJ combinations and CDR3 sequences were profiled from genomic DNA. TCRdb used MiXCR to reprocess the reads, holding one entry per CDR3 protein. Of 250,000 to 350,000 distinct CDR3 sequences in the sample, 56% were seen once. V usage is TRBV19 and J usage is TRBJ2-2; no firm D call. The source material was sorted CD4+, CD8+, or CD8+CD57+ T cells (not recorded which) from PBMCs. The TCR sequence derives from a human donor with aplastic anemia. The CDR3 protein is CASSIGVDGELFF. Written as DNA, the CDR3 is TGTGCCAGTAGTATAGGGGTTGACGGGGAGCTGTTTTTT.